Listed below are T cell receptor beta chains from one sample, sequenced in a study of Graves' ophthalmopathy and Graves' hyperthyroidism. TCRdb re-called the multiplex PCR reads through MiXCR, storing one row per CDR3 protein. The sample shows 200,000 to 250,000 distinct CDR3 sequences, 20% to 25% of them seen only once. Sequencing was done on a sample of peripheral blood. Source of these receptors: a woman between 50 and 59 years old with Graves' ophthalmopathy. CDR3s include the opening cysteine and the closing phenylalanine or tryptophan. D genes are given only for firm matches. Size values are once, few and many counts, or a class for expanded clones, and some rows have none.

V gene: TRBV7-8; J gene: TRBJ1-1; clone size: many; D gene: NA; CDR3 DNA: TGTGCCAGCAGCTTAGTGGGGGTTACTGAAGCTTTCTTT; CDR3 protein: CASSLVGVTEAFF
V gene: TRBV20-1; J gene: TRBJ2-1; clone size: many; D gene: NA; CDR3 DNA: TGCAGTGCCCATAGCCCGGCGGGGAGTTCCTACAATGAGCAGTTCTTC; CDR3 protein: CSAHSPAGSSYNEQFF
V gene: TRBV30; J gene: TRBJ1-6; clone size: few; D gene: NA; CDR3 DNA: TGTGCCTGGAGTTTGGGCAGACTAAATTCACCCCTCCACTTT; CDR3 protein: CAWSLGRLNSPLHF
V gene: TRBV7-2; J gene: TRBJ1-1; clone size: NA; D gene: NA; CDR3 DNA: TGTGCCAGCAGCTCACAGGTGTTACGGACTGAAGCTTTCTTT; CDR3 protein: CASSSQVLRTEAFF
V gene: TRBV20-1; J gene: TRBJ1-1; clone size: many; D gene: TRBD1; CDR3 DNA: TGCAGTCACTTGGGGTTTCAGGGGGTCACTGAAGCTTTCTTT; CDR3 protein: CSHLGFQGVTEAFF
V gene: TRBV28; J gene: TRBJ2-7; clone size: many; D gene: TRBD2; CDR3 DNA: TGTGCCAGCAGCCACGGGAGAGCGGGGCCATCCTACGAGCAGTACTTC; CDR3 protein: CASSHGRAGPSYEQYF
V gene: TRBV11-2; J gene: TRBJ2-2; clone size: many; D gene: NA; CDR3 DNA: TGTGCCAGCAGCCGGGCAGGGGCAAACACCGGGGAGCTGTTTTTT; CDR3 protein: CASSRAGANTGELFF
V gene: TRBV5-1; J gene: TRBJ2-2; clone size: many; D gene: NA; CDR3 DNA: TGCGCCAGCAGCTCCAGGGAGATCGACACCGGGGAGCTGTTTTTT; CDR3 protein: CASSSREIDTGELFF
V gene: TRBV20-1; J gene: TRBJ1-1; clone size: NA; D gene: NA; CDR3 DNA: TGCAGTGCTAGAGAACCCCCAGGGATGAACACTGAAGCTTTCTTT; CDR3 protein: CSAREPPGMNTEAFF
V gene: TRBV24-1; J gene: TRBJ1-2; clone size: many; D gene: NA; CDR3 DNA: TGTGCCACCAGCTCACCGGGACACGGTGCTAACTATGGCTACACCTTC; CDR3 protein: CATSSPGHGANYGYTF
V gene: TRBV25-1; J gene: TRBJ1-1; clone size: many; D gene: NA; CDR3 DNA: TGTGCCAGCAGTGAAGGGTTCAGGGAGCCCATGAACACTGAAGCTTTCTTT; CDR3 protein: CASSEGFREPMNTEAFF
V gene: TRBV15; J gene: TRBJ2-7; clone size: few; D gene: TRBD1; CDR3 DNA: TGTGCCACCAGTTTAGTTCCCCCGGGACAGGGGGACTACGAGCAGTACTTC; CDR3 protein: CATSLVPPGQGDYEQYF
V gene: TRBV12-5; J gene: TRBJ1-1; clone size: many; D gene: NA; CDR3 DNA: TGTGCTAGTGGTCCCAGGACTGGGGTGAGTGAAGCTTTCTTT; CDR3 protein: CASGPRTGVSEAFF
V gene: TRBV18; J gene: TRBJ2-7; clone size: few; D gene: NA; CDR3 DNA: TGTGCCAGCTCACCCAGTAAGGCGGGATACGAGCAGTACTTC; CDR3 protein: CASSPSKAGYEQYF
V gene: TRBV5-1; J gene: TRBJ1-1; clone size: many; D gene: NA; CDR3 DNA: TGCGCCAGCAGCTTGGAGGGGGGCGTTCTCAGCACTGAAGCTTTCTTT; CDR3 protein: CASSLEGGVLSTEAFF
V gene: TRBV6-5; J gene: TRBJ2-5; clone size: many; D gene: NA; CDR3 DNA: TGTGCCAGCAGTTCCAGGACAGAGGGGGAGACCCAGTACTTC; CDR3 protein: CASSSRTEGETQYF
V gene: TRBV20-1; J gene: TRBJ2-5; clone size: NA; D gene: NA; CDR3 DNA: TGCAGTGCTAGTTTTGGGACCGGCTCAACAGGAGAGACCCAGTACTTC; CDR3 protein: CSASFGTGSTGETQYF
V gene: TRBV6-1; J gene: TRBJ2-6; clone size: NA; D gene: NA; CDR3 DNA: TGTGCCAGCAGTGGCGGACGGAGCTCTGGGGCCAACGTCCTGACTTTC; CDR3 protein: CASSGGRSSGANVLTF
V gene: TRBV6-1; J gene: TRBJ1-5; clone size: NA; D gene: NA; CDR3 DNA: TGTGCCAGCAGCTTGGGAGGGCCCAATCAGCCCCAGCATTTT; CDR3 protein: CASSLGGPNQPQHF
V gene: TRBV2; J gene: TRBJ1-1; clone size: many; D gene: NA; CDR3 DNA: TGTGCCAGCAAGGGCGAGGGAGGAATTGAAGCTTTCTTT; CDR3 protein: CASKGEGGIEAFF
V gene: TRBV6-1; J gene: TRBJ1-1; clone size: many; D gene: NA; CDR3 DNA: TGTGCCAGCCGCAAGAACACTGAAGCTTTCTTT; CDR3 protein: CASRKNTEAFF
V gene: TRBV11-3; J gene: TRBJ1-5; clone size: medium-sized; D gene: NA; CDR3 DNA: TGTGCCAGCAGCTTAGTAAAGGGATTTGGGGGCGATCAGCCCCAGCATTTT; CDR3 protein: CASSLVKGFGGDQPQHF
V gene: TRBV7-2; J gene: TRBJ2-7; clone size: many; D gene: TRBD2; CDR3 DNA: TGTGCCAGCAGCTTTTTCGGGCGGGAGCGCTACGAGCAGTACTTC; CDR3 protein: CASSFFGRERYEQYF
V gene: TRBV6-2/TRBV6-3; J gene: TRBJ2-2; clone size: many; D gene: TRBD2; CDR3 DNA: TGTGCCAGCAGTATGACTAGCAGAAACACCGGGGAGCTGTTTTTT; CDR3 protein: CASSMTSRNTGELFF
V gene: TRBV28; J gene: TRBJ1-1; clone size: many; D gene: NA; CDR3 DNA: TGTGCCAGCTACGGATGGGGCTCTCTTGAAGCTTTCTTT; CDR3 protein: CASYGWGSLEAFF
V gene: TRBV30; J gene: TRBJ1-5; clone size: many; D gene: NA; CDR3 DNA: TGTGCCTGGAGCGGTGGGGGGCGGGAGCAGCCCCAGCATTTT; CDR3 protein: CAWSGGGREQPQHF
V gene: TRBV20-1; J gene: TRBJ2-7; clone size: many; D gene: TRBD2; CDR3 DNA: TGCAGTGCTAAAAAATTCGAAGGACTAGCGGTAACCTACGAGCAGTACTTC; CDR3 protein: CSAKKFEGLAVTYEQYF
V gene: TRBV4-1; J gene: TRBJ2-5; clone size: many; D gene: NA; CDR3 DNA: TGCGCCAGCAGCCAAGACGGGGGCGCGGGAGAGACCCAGTACTTC; CDR3 protein: CASSQDGGAGETQYF
V gene: TRBV27; J gene: TRBJ2-5; clone size: many; D gene: NA; CDR3 DNA: TGTGCCAGCCGCTCGGGGGATGGTGTGGGGACCCAGTACTTC; CDR3 protein: CASRSGDGVGTQYF
V gene: TRBV30; J gene: TRBJ2-7; clone size: many; D gene: NA; CDR3 DNA: TGTGCCTGGAGTTTCTTAGGGGGTAGCTCCTACGAGCAGTACTTC; CDR3 protein: CAWSFLGGSSYEQYF
V gene: TRBV14; J gene: TRBJ1-2; clone size: NA; D gene: NA; CDR3 DNA: TGTGCCAGCAGCCCCCGGACGGTGGTTCCTATCTATGGCTACACCTTC; CDR3 protein: CASSPRTVVPIYGYTF
V gene: TRBV7-2; J gene: TRBJ2-7; clone size: NA; D gene: TRBD1; CDR3 DNA: TGTGCCAGCAGCTTAGCGGGCGGGACAGGGACCTACGAGCAGTACTTC; CDR3 protein: CASSLAGGTGTYEQYF
V gene: TRBV6-5; J gene: TRBJ1-1; clone size: many; D gene: NA; CDR3 DNA: TGTGCCAGCACCCTCAGCGGGGGGGGGAAGGCTTTCTTT; CDR3 protein: CASTLSGGGKAFF
V gene: TRBV9; J gene: TRBJ2-4; clone size: many; D gene: TRBD2; CDR3 DNA: TGTGCCAGCAGCGTTCTGGCGGGAGGGCCCAAAAACATTCAGTACTTC; CDR3 protein: CASSVLAGGPKNIQYF
V gene: TRBV27; J gene: TRBJ2-7; clone size: many; D gene: NA; CDR3 DNA: TGTGCCAGCAGTTTAAATGGGGGCGAGCAGTACTTC; CDR3 protein: CASSLNGGEQYF
V gene: TRBV12-3/TRBV12-4; J gene: TRBJ2-5; clone size: many; D gene: NA; CDR3 DNA: TGTGCCAGCAGCATGCCAAGGGGGGCGGAGTACTTC; CDR3 protein: CASSMPRGAEYF
V gene: TRBV6-5; J gene: TRBJ1-1; clone size: many; D gene: NA; CDR3 DNA: TGTGCCAGCAGTTCCCCTAGGCGGGGGACTGAAGCTTTCTTT; CDR3 protein: CASSSPRRGTEAFF
V gene: TRBV10-3; J gene: TRBJ2-7; clone size: many; D gene: TRBD2; CDR3 DNA: TGTGCCATCAGTACCAGACTAGCGGGAGAGGGGGAGCAGTACTTC; CDR3 protein: CAISTRLAGEGEQYF
V gene: TRBV14; J gene: TRBJ1-1; clone size: few; D gene: NA; CDR3 DNA: TGTGCCAGCAGCCTTTTGGAGGCTGGATCCGAAGCTTTCTTT; CDR3 protein: CASSLLEAGSEAFF
V gene: TRBV6-1; J gene: TRBJ2-7; clone size: NA; D gene: NA; CDR3 DNA: TGTGCCAGCAGAACACCGGGGAAAGACTACGAGCAGTACTTC; CDR3 protein: CASRTPGKDYEQYF
V gene: TRBV3-1; J gene: TRBJ1-3; clone size: many; D gene: NA; CDR3 DNA: TGTGCCAGCAGCCAAGAGTGGGACCGCTCTGGAAACACCATATATTTT; CDR3 protein: CASSQEWDRSGNTIYF
V gene: TRBV5-1; J gene: TRBJ1-1; clone size: many; D gene: TRBD1; CDR3 DNA: TGCGCCAGCAGCCGGAACCGGGACAGTGAAGCTTTCTTT; CDR3 protein: CASSRNRDSEAFF
V gene: TRBV20-1; J gene: TRBJ1-6; clone size: NA; D gene: TRBD1; CDR3 DNA: TGCAGTGCTAGAGATCAGAAGCAGGGGGATTATTCACCCCTCCACTTT; CDR3 protein: CSARDQKQGDYSPLHF
V gene: TRBV13; J gene: TRBJ2-2; clone size: many; D gene: TRBD2; CDR3 DNA: TGTGCCAGCAGCTCGGGGACTAGCGGGAGCAGCGGGGAGCTGTTTTTT; CDR3 protein: CASSSGTSGSSGELFF
V gene: TRBV5-1; J gene: TRBJ1-3; clone size: few; D gene: NA; CDR3 DNA: TGCGCCAGCAGCCCGGGATTCAGCCTCTCTGGAAACACCATATATTTT; CDR3 protein: CASSPGFSLSGNTIYF
V gene: TRBV12-5; J gene: TRBJ2-5; clone size: many; D gene: NA; CDR3 DNA: TGTGCTAGTGGGTCCGCGGAGACCCAGTACTTC; CDR3 protein: CASGSAETQYF